This is a list of T cell receptor beta chains from one sample in a study of blood T cells in healthy people across ages. TCRdb re-called the 5' RACE reads with MiXCR, one entry per CDR3 protein. There are some 1.5 million distinct CDR3 sequences in the sample; roughly 27% occur only once, and less than 9.5% lies in the top ten. Material: blood. Every receptor here comes from a young woman in good health. Both conserved end residues are part of each CDR3. The order of the fields is D gene, clone size, V gene, J gene, CDR3 protein, CDR3 DNA. D genes are given only for firm matches. Size tells how often a clone was seen (once, few, many) or the class of an expanded clone, and some rows leave it out.

.	many	TRBV7-9	TRBJ2-7	CASSLTLGRSYEQYF	TGTGCCAGCAGCTTAACACTGGGACGGTCTTACGAGCAGTACTTC
.	.	TRBV20-1	TRBJ2-2	CSASPQGLRLTGELFF	TGCAGTGCTAGCCCCCAGGGCCTACGGCTGACCGGGGAGCTGTTTTTT
.	.	TRBV13	TRBJ2-4	CASSSIRGQAGNEQYF	TGTGCCAGCAGCTCTATCAGGGGCCAAGCTGGCAATGAGCAGTACTTC
TRBD2	.	TRBV20-1	TRBJ2-1	CSAIRLAGVGEQFF	TGCAGTGCTATAAGACTAGCGGGAGTGGGCGAGCAGTTCTTC
.	few	TRBV3-1	TRBJ1-2	CASSNTSQGYGYTF	TGTGCCAGCAGCAATACTAGCCAGGGGTATGGCTACACCTTC
TRBD1	.	TRBV20-1	TRBJ1-4	CSAPQGGGKLFF	TGCAGTGCTCCCCAGGGGGGCGGCAAACTGTTTTTT
TRBD2	.	TRBV5-1	TRBJ2-1	CASIVTGTSYNEQFF	TGCGCCAGCATCGTTACCGGGACTAGCTACAATGAGCAGTTCTTC
TRBD1	.	TRBV4-3	TRBJ1-1	CASSQDPTGVGTEAFF	TGCGCCAGCAGCCAAGATCCGACAGGGGTGGGCACTGAAGCTTTCTTT
.	.	TRBV7-9	TRBJ2-7	CASSLSRVRSYEQYF	TGTGCCAGCAGCTTATCCCGGGTCCGGAGCTACGAGCAGTACTTC
TRBD1	.	TRBV4-1	TRBJ1-5	CASCPGTGGGQPQHF	TGCGCCAGCTGCCCAGGGACAGGGGGCGGTCAGCCCCAGCATTTT
TRBD2	.	TRBV6-1	TRBJ2-3	CAGSEGLAGGLNTQYF	TGTGCCGGCAGTGAAGGGCTAGCGGGAGGCTTGAATACGCAGTATTTT
.	.	TRBV6-1	TRBJ2-7	CASSEVMGLCEQYF	TGTGCCAGCAGTGAAGTGATGGGACTTTGCGAGCAGTACTTC
.	.	TRBV3-1	TRBJ2-3	CASSQDPGTDTQYF	TGTGCCAGCAGCCAAGATCCCGGAACAGATACGCAGTATTTT
.	once	TRBV29-1	TRBJ2-7	CATIRPSNYNEQYF	TGCGCCACCATAAGGCCGTCAAACTACAATGAGCAGTACTTC
TRBD2	.	TRBV10-3	TRBJ2-1	CAISEGGGTSGSDEQFF	TGTGCCATCAGTGAGGGGGGCGGGACTAGCGGGAGCGATGAGCAGTTCTTC
TRBD2	.	TRBV12-5	TRBJ2-4	CASGPGEGLAKNIQYF	TGTGCTAGTGGTCCTGGGGAGGGGTTAGCCAAAAACATTCAGTACTTC
.	.	TRBV7-9	TRBJ2-7	CASGLSATPEEQYF	TGTGCCAGCGGCTTATCGGCTACACCGGAGGAGCAGTACTTC
.	.	TRBV15	TRBJ1-1	CATSRAPLSRNTEAFF	TGTGCCACCAGCAGAGCTCCTCTCTCGAGGAACACTGAAGCTTTCTTT
.	.	TRBV7-2	TRBJ2-1	CASSSALGGNEQFF	TGTGCCAGCAGCTCAGCTCTAGGGGGGAATGAGCAGTTCTTC
.	.	TRBV20-1	TRBJ1-4	CSAPNRGRDEKLFF	TGCAGTGCCCCAAATCGGGGAAGGGATGAAAAACTGTTTTTT
TRBD1	many	TRBV20-1	TRBJ1-2	CSASGTGIDGYTF	TGCAGTGCATCCGGGACAGGGATTGATGGCTACACCTTC
TRBD1	once	TRBV5-1	TRBJ2-7	CSSSFPTGDADEQYF	TGCTCCAGCAGCTTCCCGACAGGGGATGCGGACGAGCAGTACTTC
.	.	TRBV10-1	TRBJ2-1	CASSESYREEQFF	TGCGCCAGCAGTGAGTCTTACCGGGAAGAGCAGTTCTTC
.	few	TRBV20-1	TRBJ2-7	CSATESRYEQYF	TGCAGTGCTACGGAATCCCGCTACGAGCAGTACTTC
.	few	TRBV25-1	TRBJ1-2	CASSEAGFYGYTF	TGTGCCAGCAGTGAAGCGGGGTTCTATGGCTACACCTTC
.	.	TRBV6-2/TRBV6-3	TRBJ2-7	CASSYGTIWEQYF	TGTGCCAGCAGTTACGGGACAATTTGGGAGCAGTACTTC
.	few	TRBV7-3	TRBJ2-1	CASSLTGAGYNEQFF	TGTGCCAGCAGCTTAACGGGAGCGGGCTACAATGAGCAGTTCTTC
.	.	TRBV11-2	TRBJ1-2	CASSARGPGPDYGYTF	TGTGCCAGCAGCGCCCGCGGGCCGGGTCCGGACTATGGCTACACCTTC
.	many	TRBV9	TRBJ2-7	CASSVEGNTYEQYF	TGTGCCAGCAGCGTAGAAGGCAATACCTACGAGCAGTACTTC
.	.	TRBV6-6	TRBJ2-5	CASNYSSISTLQETQYF	TGTGCCAGCAATTACTCGTCGATTTCTACCCTCCAAGAGACCCAGTACTTC
.	few	TRBV7-9	TRBJ2-4	CASSLDREEQYF	TGTGCCAGCAGTCTCGACCGCGAGGAGCAGTACTTC
TRBD1	.	TRBV12-3/TRBV12-4	TRBJ2-3	CASSYSRQGTDTQYF	TGTGCCAGCAGCTATAGCCGACAGGGGACAGATACGCAGTATTTT
TRBD1	many	TRBV30	TRBJ2-7	CAWSVQETGKDYEQYF	TGTGCCTGGAGTGTACAGGAGACAGGGAAGGATTACGAGCAGTACTTC
.	.	TRBV20-1	TRBJ2-1	CSALAGDSRNEQFF	TGCAGTGCTCTTGCCGGGGACTCCCGCAATGAGCAGTTCTTC
.	.	TRBV30	TRBJ2-5	CAWIGGQGETQYF	TGTGCCTGGATAGGAGGTCAGGGGGAGACCCAGTACTTC
.	many	TRBV12-3/TRBV12-4	TRBJ2-4	CASRARGARNIQYF	TGTGCCAGCAGAGCCAGGGGGGCGAGGAACATTCAGTACTTC
.	few	TRBV5-5	TRBJ2-5	CASSGVEASQETQYF	TGTGCCAGCAGCGGAGTGGAGGCTAGCCAAGAGACCCAGTACTTC
.	many	TRBV7-2	TRBJ2-7	CASSPEVYEQYF	TGTGCCAGCAGCCCGGAAGTATACGAGCAGTACTTC
.	.	TRBV5-1	TRBJ1-2	CASSPTVSYGYTF	TGCGCCAGCAGCCCGACGGTCAGCTATGGCTACACCTTC
.	few	TRBV12-3/TRBV12-4	TRBJ2-3	CASSFRQVSTDTQYF	TGTGCCAGCAGTTTCAGACAGGTTAGCACAGATACGCAGTATTTT